Shown below are 19 T cell receptor beta chains from a single sample sequenced in a study of shared clonotypes between healthy human individuals. Libraries were prepared by immunoSEQ multiplex PCR; TCRdb keeps only in-frame clonotypes and omits some of them. The sample has 2 million to 2.5 million clones; approximately 96% are singletons. The sample consisted of naive CD4+ T cells sorted from blood. The subset denotes: CD45RA+ positively selected. The source is a man aged 18 to 30 in good health.

To note about this clone: The same CDR3 is also encoded by other DNA sequences in this sample. The chain is built from TRBV30 and TRBJ1-5, with a weak D call TRBD1 (5 bases). V was cut by 2 bases and J by 7 bases, with 12 bases left in between. Per the germline V gene, CDR1 is GTSNPN and CDR2 is SVGIG (reference sequence). The CDR3 runs 13 residues. The CDR3, as DNA: TGTGCCTGGAGTAGAGGGGCAGGACAGCCCCAGCATTTT. It specifies CAWSRGAGQPQHF.

The chain is built from TRBV27 and TRBJ1-1, with 8 bases that match TRBD1. Trimming at V came to 5 bases and at J to 0 bases, leaving 11 bases not matched to a gene. Germline CDR1 MNHEY, CDR2 SMNVEV (reference sequence). There are 17 residues in the CDR3. The CDR3 nucleotides read TGTGCCAGCAGTCCTAGGGACAGGTTCATTTTGAACACTGAAGCTTTCTTT. Translating gives CASSPRDRFILNTEAFF.

This chain joins TRBV19 and TRBJ2-2; D might be TRBD2 (5 bases). The V end was cut by 2 bases, the J end by 5 bases, with 9 bases between. Germline CDR1 reads LNHDA; CDR2 reads SQIVND (reference sequence). The CDR3 is 14 residues long. The CDR3 protein is CASSISWTTGELFF. As DNA, the CDR3 is TGTGCCAGTAGTATATCTTGGACTACCGGGGAGCTGTTTTTT.

V gene TRBV29-1 combines with J gene TRBJ2-3; 8 bases are shared with TRBD2. The CDR3 is 15 residues long. With V trimmed by 3 bases and J by 3 bases, 8 bases remained unmatched. In germline, CDR1 is SQVTM, CDR2 ANQGSEA. The chain's CDR3 is CSVETDSGATDTQYF. In DNA form, the CDR3 reads TGCAGCGTTGAGACCGATAGCGGGGCGACAGATACGCAGTATTTT.

This chain links TRBV7-9 with TRBJ2-1; D call uncertain. Trimming cost V 4 bases and J 5 bases, with 9 bases left between them. Germline-derived CDR1 and CDR2 are SEHNR and FQNEAQ (reference sequence). CDR3 length: 13 amino acids. Here the CDR3 DNA reads TGTGCCAGCAGCTCTCCGAAGAACAATGAGCAGTTCTTC. Amino acid sequence: CASSSPKNNEQFF.

The CDR3 region has the DNA TGTGCCAGCAGCACGACTAGCGGGGGATCCTACGAGCAGTACTTC. It codes for CASSTTSGGSYEQYF. V gene TRBV7-6 combines with J gene TRBJ2-7; 12 bases are a match to TRBD2. Trimming took 5 bases from V and 1 from J; bases not matched to a gene: 3. Per the germline V gene, CDR1 is SGHVS and CDR2 is FNYEAQ. CDR3 length equals 15 residues.

V gene TRBV19 combines with J gene TRBJ2-3; 9 positions agree with TRBD2. This CDR3 region has 16 residues. Germline-derived CDR1 and CDR2 are LNHDA and SQIVND (reference sequence). Trimming cost V 5 bases and J 0 bases; bases outside gene matches: 6. The CDR3 DNA sequence: TGTGCCAGTAGTTCCCTAGCGGGAAGGAGCACAGATACGCAGTATTTT. It translates to CASSSLAGRSTDTQYF.

With respect to this clone: Other DNA sequences of this sample code for an identical CDR3. The chain carries TRBV5-1 and TRBJ2-5; D is perhaps TRBD2 (5 bases). The CDR3 contains 14 residues. V lost 3 bases to trimming and J lost 1 base, with 10 bases between them. Germline-derived CDR1 and CDR2 are SGHRS and YFSETQ. This CDR3 reads CASSSGSGQETQYF. CDR3 nucleotides: TGCGCCAGCAGCTCTGGGAGTGGCCAAGAGACCCAGTACTTC. Complete variable domain (other parts from reference TRBV5-1 and TRBJ2-5): KAGVTQTPRYLIKTRGQQVTLSCSPISGHRSVSWYQQTPGQGLQFLFEYFSETQRNKGNFPGRFSGRQFSNSRSEMNVSTLELGDSALYLCASSSGSGQETQYFGPGTRLLVL.

The chain couples TRBV5-1 to TRBJ1-6; D is unclear. V was clipped by 0 bases and J by 5 bases, with 9 bases between them. This CDR3 is built from 15 residues. Germline CDR1 SGHRS, CDR2 YFSETQ. CDR3 region: CASSLVSSDNSPLHF. Written as DNA, the CDR3 is TGCGCCAGCAGCTTGGTTAGCAGCGATAATTCACCCCTCCACTTT.

The chain joins TRBV5-8 to TRBJ2-2; D possibly matches TRBD1 or TRBD2 (6 bases each). The germline V gene has CDR1 SGHTS and CDR2 YDEGEE. This CDR3 region has 16 residues. Trimming stripped 1 base from V and 0 bases from J, with 10 bases between. The CDR3, as DNA: TGTGCCAGCAGCTTGTGGGGGGCGGCGAACACCGGGGAGCTGTTTTTT. It codes for CASSLWGAANTGELFF.

The rearrangement uses TRBV6-6 and TRBJ2-3; D gene unclear. CDR3 length equals 16 residues. Germline values: CDR1 MNHNY, CDR2 SVGAGI (reference sequence). V shed 5 bases and J shed 2 bases, with 17 bases lying between them. In nucleotides, the CDR3 is TGTGCCAGCAGTAAATCGACTCCGTCTAACACAGATACGCAGTATTTT. This encodes CASSKSTPSNTDTQYF.

To note about this clone: The same CDR3 also results from other DNA sequences found in this sample. The chain combines TRBV5-1 with TRBJ2-3; possibly TRBD1 for D (5 bases). V lost 1 base, J lost 0 bases, and 9 bases lay in between. This CDR3 contains 15 residues. Germline CDR1 is SGHRS and CDR2 is YFSETQ. The CDR3 DNA follows: TGCGCCAGCAGCTTGACAGGAGCTAGCACAGATACGCAGTATTTT. The encoded protein is CASSLTGASTDTQYF.

This clone was picked up one time. The V gene is TRBV10-2, the J gene TRBJ2-7; D perhaps matches TRBD1 (6 bases). The CDR3 covers 13 residues. The germline CDR1 and CDR2 sequences are WSHSY and SAAADI. Trimming cost V 6 bases and J 1 base, with 10 bases left between them. The CDR3 reads CASRTGVSYEQYF. The CDR3 DNA is TGCGCCAGCAGGACAGGCGTTTCCTACGAGCAGTACTTC.

The chain uses TRBV7-8 and TRBJ2-1; D is perhaps TRBD1 or TRBD2 (5 bases each). In germline, CDR1 is SGHVS, CDR2 FQNEAQ. Trimming cost V 5 bases and J 12 bases, with 20 bases left between them. The CDR3 contains 14 residues. The CDR3 DNA sequence: TGTGCCAGCAGCGCCCGGGACCCAAGAAGGGGGCAGTTCTTC. It translates to CASSARDPRRGQFF.

The rearrangement links TRBV28 to TRBJ2-5, with D hard to call. This CDR3 is built from 13 residues. Per the germline V gene, CDR1 is MDHEN and CDR2 is SYDVKM. V was shortened by 5 bases and J by 5 bases, with 12 bases between the two germline ends. CDR3 nucleotide sequence: TGTGCCAGCAGTATCGGTCCGTGGGAGACCCAGTACTTC. As protein: CASSIGPWETQYF.

V and J are TRBV11-2 and TRBJ2-7; 7 bases line up with TRBD2. The V segment lost 0 bases and the J segment 4 bases; nucleotides outside the gene matches: 3. Germline CDR1 is SGHAT and CDR2 is FQNNGV. The CDR3 length is 14 residues. The CDR3 DNA follows: TGTGCCAGCAGCTTAGATTGGGGAGGGTACGAGCAGTACTTC. Encoded protein: CASSLDWGGYEQYF.

CDR3 protein: CASSFHNQPQHF. In DNA form, the CDR3 reads TGTGCCAGCAGCTTTCACAATCAGCCCCAGCATTTT. The rearrangement uses TRBV11-2 and TRBJ1-5; D gene uncertain. This CDR3 spans 12 amino acids. Trimming cost V 3 bases and J 3 bases, with 3 bases left between them. The V gene's germline CDR1 is SGHAT and CDR2 FQNNGV.

V gene TRBV6-5 combines with J gene TRBJ1-1, with D unclear. Germline CDR1 and CDR2: MNHEY and SVGAGI. The CDR3 is made up of 15 amino acids. Trimming took 2 bases from V and 1 from J, leaving 11 bases between them. The CDR3 DNA sequence: TGTGCCAGCAGTTACGGTCGGTGGGGGAACACTGAAGCTTTCTTT. As protein: CASSYGRWGNTEAFF.

The chain recombines TRBV2 with TRBJ2-1; 10 bases are shared with TRBD1. The junction had 1 base not matched to a gene; V was cut back by 4 bases and J by 7 bases. The CDR3 has 13 amino acids. Germline-derived CDR1 and CDR2 are SNHLY and FYNNEI. CDR3 in amino acids: CASSVDRGNEQFF. CDR3 in DNA: TGTGCCAGCAGTGTGGACAGGGGGAATGAGCAGTTCTTC.